The next 29 T cell receptor beta chains were all read from a single sample in a study of T cells in Graves' hyperthyroidism and ophthalmopathy. Amplification of TCR beta CDR3 regions used RNA as the template. HTBI primers were employed in a first-round RT-PCR of the TCR CDR3. TCRdb analysed the multiplex PCR reads with MiXCR anew, one entry per CDR3 protein. The table records some 770,000 distinct CDR3 sequences, 16% of them present only once. Sequencing used blood. The receptors derive from a man in his late teens or twenties with Graves' hyperthyroidism.

The V and J genes are TRBV7-8 and TRBJ2-2, with a weak D call TRBD1 (6 bases). The CDR3 runs 14 residues. The germline CDR1 and CDR2 sequences are SGHVS and FQNEAQ. With 1 base removed from V and 3 bases from J, the gap between germline ends came to 6 bases. CDR3 protein: CASSLEGDTGELFF. The DNA of the CDR3 is TGTGCCAGCAGCTTAGAGGGGGACACCGGGGAGCTGTTTTTT.

This clonotype has a handful of counts. The chain has TRBV12-3 or TRBV12-4 and TRBJ2-1; 8 nucleotides line up with TRBD1. V shed 5 bases, J shed 10 bases, and the junction held 16 bases outside the gene matches. This CDR3 contains 16 residues. The CDR3 here is CASSQNTGQVDEEQFF. The CDR3, as DNA: TGTGCCAGCAGTCAGAACACGGGACAGGTCGATGAAGAGCAGTTCTTC.

This clonotype was picked up many times. The chain links TRBV11-2 to TRBJ2-1, with a tentative D call TRBD1 (5 bases). Germline assignment: CDR1 SGHAT and CDR2 FQNNGV. This CDR3 has 14 residues. Between the trimmed V and J ends, which lost 1 base and 9 bases, there was a span of 13 bases. CDR3 sequence (DNA): TGTGCCAGCAGCTTAGGGGTGGGGCCCGGTGAGCAGTTCTTC. This codes for CASSLGVGPGEQFF.

This clonotype was seen only a few times. The chain joins TRBV6-1 to TRBJ2-7, with D unclear. The germline CDR1 and CDR2 sequences are MNHNS and SASEGT. V lost 5 bases and J 6 bases, leaving 14 bases between the germline ends. CDR3 length equals 13 residues. The CDR3 DNA reads as TGTGCCAGCAGTTCCGGACCCCACGGCGAGCAGTACTTC. Protein: CASSSGPHGEQYF.

This clonotype has more than one count but fewer than ten. The chain recombines TRBV20-1 with TRBJ2-5, with a tentative D call TRBD2 (7 bases). V lost 1 base and J lost 8, with 14 bases in between. CDR3 length: 13 residues. Per germline, CDR1 DFQATT and CDR2 SNEGSKA (reference sequence). The CDR3: CSARGGGGTTQYF. The CDR3 DNA follows: TGCAGTGCTAGAGGGGGGGGCGGCACTACCCAGTACTTC.

The genes are TRBV28 and TRBJ2-5; 15 nucleotides align to TRBD2. This CDR3 region has 17 residues. V lost 4 bases to trimming and J lost 9 bases; unmatched junction nucleotides: 12. Germline V gene lookup returns CDR1 MDHEN and CDR2 SYDVKM. CDR3 protein: CASSSGLAGGPVGAQYF. As DNA, the CDR3 is TGTGCCAGCAGTTCCGGACTAGCGGGAGGGCCCGTGGGGGCCCAGTACTTC.

This clonotype was detected only a few times. The chain is built from TRBV7-9 and TRBJ2-4, with D uncertain. Trimming left V 3 bases short and J 11 bases short, with 17 bases between. CDR1 and CDR2 (germline): SEHNR, FQNEAQ (reference sequence). The CDR3 extends over 14 amino acids. Here the CDR3 reads CASSLASHSEVQYF. CDR3 coding DNA: TGTGCCAGCAGCTTGGCATCCCATTCAGAGGTTCAGTACTTC.

There are many counts of this clonotype. The chain couples TRBV28 to TRBJ2-5; TRBD2 matches 11 bases. V shed 3 bases, J shed 4 bases, and the junction held 7 bases outside the gene matches. CDR3 length equals 16 residues. Germline V gene lookup returns CDR1 MDHEN and CDR2 SYDVKM. The CDR3 sequence is CASSFLAGGGGETQYF. The DNA of the CDR3 is TGTGCCAGCAGTTTTCTAGCGGGAGGAGGTGGAGAGACCCAGTACTTC.

The CDR3 region has the DNA TGTGCCAGCTCCCCTGGGGGGCTTTCCTACGAGCAGTTCTTC. This gives the protein CASSPGGLSYEQFF. The chain links TRBV18 to TRBJ2-7; D may correspond to TRBD1 or TRBD2 (6 bases each). The last part of the DNA fits TRBJ2-1 better; the J call may be wrong. This CDR3 contains 14 residues. The germline V gene has CDR1 KGHSH and CDR2 LQKENI.

This clonotype has more than one count but fewer than ten. The V and J genes are TRBV20-1 and TRBJ1-1; possible D gene TRBD1, 5 bases. The CDR3 spans 13 residues. V lost 3 bases and J lost 3, with 11 bases in between. From germline, CDR1 is DFQATT and CDR2 SNEGSKA (reference sequence). This chain's CDR3 is CSASSPGDTEAFF. For the CDR3, the DNA is TGCAGTGCTAGCAGTCCGGGGGACACTGAAGCTTTCTTT.

V usage is TRBV27 and J usage is TRBJ2-7, with 10 bases that match TRBD1. This CDR3 comprises 15 residues. Germline V gives CDR1 MNHEY, CDR2 SMNVEV (reference sequence). V was pared by 3 bases and J by 4 bases, with 6 bases of the junction left unmatched. The CDR3 sequence: CASSLGWDRGYEQYF. CDR3 coding DNA: TGTGCCAGCAGTTTGGGGTGGGACAGGGGTTACGAGCAGTACTTC.

This clonotype was seen ten or more times. The J gene is TRBJ2-5, the V gene TRBV11-1, with unresolved D. Per germline, CDR1 SGHAT and CDR2 FQDESV (reference sequence). There are 13 residues in the CDR3. Trimming shortened V by 4 bases and J by 5 bases, and 11 bases separated the two germline ends. CDR3 in amino acids: CASSSSPLETQYF. The DNA of the CDR3 is TGTGCCAGCAGCTCCTCCCCTTTGGAGACCCAGTACTTC. Using reference TRBV11-1 and TRBJ2-5 for the parts outside the CDR3, the full variable domain is EAEVAQSPRYKITEKSQAVAFWCDPISGHATLYWYRQILGQGPELLVQFQDESVVDDSQLPKDRFSAERLKGVDSTLKIQPAELGDSAMYLCASSSSPLETQYFGPGTRLLVL.

This clonotype was observed a few times. The chain employs TRBV2 and TRBJ1-4; 7 bases map to TRBD1. The V gene end was trimmed by 6 bases and the J gene end by 4 bases; junction bases not matched to a gene: 5. This CDR3 has 14 amino acids. Germline V gene sequence: CDR1 SNHLY, CDR2 FYNNEI. The chain's CDR3 is CASRWTGNNEKLFF. For the CDR3, the DNA is TGTGCCAGCAGGTGGACAGGAAATAATGAAAAACTGTTTTTT.

The CDR3 region is CSVDTGGGYEQYF. As DNA, the CDR3 is TGCAGCGTTGATACAGGGGGCGGCTACGAGCAGTACTTC. This chain joins TRBV29-1 and TRBJ2-7, with 9 bases aligning to TRBD1. J was trimmed by 3 bases and V by 3 bases; bases with no gene match: 3. This CDR3 is 13 amino acids long. Germline V gene data show CDR1 as SQVTM and CDR2 as ANQGSEA.

At least ten counts were recorded for this clonotype. The chain joins TRBV7-9 to TRBJ1-1; TRBD1 matches 7 bases. The V gene end was trimmed by 2 bases and the J gene end by 1 base; junction bases not matched to a gene: 4. Germline V gives CDR1 SEHNR, CDR2 FQNEAQ (reference sequence). This CDR3 is 15 amino acids long. CDR3 coding DNA: TGTGCCAGCAGCTTATCGGGGGACAGGAACACTGAAGCTTTCTTT. It is translated as CASSLSGDRNTEAFF. Full variable domain (outside the CDR3, taken from reference TRBV7-9 and TRBJ1-1): DTGVSQNPRHKITKRGQNVTFRCDPISEHNRLYWYRQTLGQGPEFLTYFQNEAQLEKSRLLSDRFSAERPKGSFSTLEIQRTEQGDSAMYLCASSLSGDRNTEAFFGQGTRLTVV.

This clonotype has a count of ten or more. The chain couples TRBV28 to TRBJ2-1; tentatively, D is TRBD2 (5 bases). This CDR3 has 14 amino acids. The V gene lost 2 bases and the J gene lost 4 bases, with 9 bases spanning the gap. The germline CDR1 and CDR2 sequences are MDHEN and SYDVKM. CDR3 coding DNA: TGTGCCAGCAGTTTAACTAGGGTTTACAATGAGCAGTTCTTC. It yields the protein CASSLTRVYNEQFF.

This clonotype was detected many times. The chain links TRBV10-3 to TRBJ2-6; D possibly matches TRBD1 or TRBD2 (6 bases each). Germline CDR1 reads ENHRY; CDR2 reads SYGVKD. The CDR3 length is 18 residues. The V and J ends lost 0 bases and 0 bases respectively, with 12 bases between them. The CDR3 loop reads CAISESSGAGSGANVLTF. CDR3 in DNA: TGTGCCATCAGTGAGTCGTCGGGGGCAGGCTCTGGGGCCAACGTCCTGACTTTC.

The chain uses TRBV5-8 and TRBJ1-5, with D perhaps matching TRBD1 (6 bases). Germline-derived CDR1 and CDR2 are SGHTS and YDEGEE. The CDR3 covers 13 residues. V was clipped by 0 bases and J by 11 bases, with 12 bases between them. In DNA, the CDR3 is TGTGCCAGCAGCTTGGGCAGGGGTTTGGCCCAGCATTTT. Encoded protein: CASSLGRGLAQHF.

This clonotype was counted many times. The chain couples TRBV27 to TRBJ2-7; 8 nucleotides agree with TRBD1. Germline V lookup: CDR1 MNHEY, CDR2 SMNVEV (reference sequence). This CDR3 is 12 amino acids long. Germline trimming cut 5 bases from V and 7 bases from J; bases unmatched to any gene: 4. In nucleotides, the CDR3 is TGTGCCAGCAGTCGGACAGGGTTGGAGCAGTACTTC. Encoded protein: CASSRTGLEQYF.

This clonotype was picked up many times. V is TRBV2 and J is TRBJ2-7; 11 bases map to TRBD1. Trimming took 9 bases from V and 0 from J; bases not matched to a gene: 22. The CDR3 covers 20 residues. Germline values: CDR1 SNHLY, CDR2 FYNNEI. The CDR3 DNA sequence: TGTGCCAGGAAACAAAAGGCGAACGGAAGGACAGGGGGCGACTCCTACGAGCAGTACTTC. This sequence encodes CARKQKANGRTGGDSYEQYF.

V and J are TRBV28 and TRBJ2-3, with 7 bases that match TRBD1. Per the germline V gene, CDR1 is MDHEN and CDR2 is SYDVKM. This CDR3 region has 18 residues. Unmatched junction bases numbered 14, after V lost 3 bases and J lost 2 bases. CDR3 region: CASSFFPGGTLTTDTQYF. The CDR3 nucleotides read TGTGCCAGCAGTTTCTTCCCAGGGGGAACACTAACCACAGATACGCAGTATTTT.

This clonotype came up many times. The V and J genes are TRBV27 and TRBJ2-7, with 11 bases lining up with TRBD1. From germline, CDR1 is MNHEY and CDR2 SMNVEV (reference sequence). Unmatched junction bases numbered 4, after V lost 2 bases and J lost 7 bases. CDR3 length equals 14 residues. The CDR3 spells CASSLPGTGGEQYF. For the CDR3, the DNA is TGTGCCAGCAGTTTACCGGGGACAGGGGGAGAGCAGTACTTC.

This clonotype was recorded many times. At one end, the junction sequence differs from germline, possibly due to a read error. The gene calls are TRBV11-3 and TRBJ1-2, with D perhaps matching TRBD1 (6 bases). This CDR3 has 13 amino acids. Germline values: CDR1 SGHNT, CDR2 YENEEA. The CDR3 here is CASTLTGADGYTF. The CDR3 coding sequence is TGTGCCAGCACCTTAACGGGGGCAGATGGCTACACCTTC.

There are many counts of this clonotype. The CDR3 region is CASSLGLDGNQPQHF. The CDR3 DNA is TGTGCCAGCAGCTTAGGCCTGGATGGCAATCAGCCCCAGCATTTT. The chain recombines TRBV7-6 with TRBJ1-5; D is undetermined. The CDR3 is 15 residues long. V was pared by 1 base and J by 2 bases, with 9 bases between. Germline loops: CDR1 SGHVS, CDR2 FNYEAQ.

This clonotype was observed a few times. The J gene is TRBJ1-1, the V gene TRBV28; D not certain. V was cut by 2 bases and J by 3 bases, with 13 bases left in between. Per the germline V gene, CDR1 is MDHEN and CDR2 is SYDVKM. The CDR3 extends over 15 amino acids. The CDR3 loop is CASSLMIRRDTEAFF. The CDR3 coding sequence is TGTGCCAGCAGTTTAATGATTAGGAGGGACACTGAAGCTTTCTTT.

The V gene is TRBV20-1, the J gene TRBJ1-3, with D maybe TRBD1 (5 bases). The CDR3 consists of 14 residues. CDR1 and CDR2 (germline): DFQATT, SNEGSKA (reference sequence). The germline V and J ends were trimmed by 6 bases and 0 bases, with 12 bases remaining between them. CDR3 coding DNA: TGCAGTGCCATTTTCGGGGGCTCTGGAAACACCATATATTTT. This gives the protein CSAIFGGSGNTIYF.

The gene calls are TRBV2 and TRBJ2-1; D gene ambiguous. The closer fit of TRBJ2-7 to the DNA end suggests the J call may be wrong. The CDR3 length is 14 residues. From germline, CDR1 is SNHLY and CDR2 FYNNEI. CDR3 nucleotides: TGTGCCAGCAAGGGTGGGATATCCTACAATGAGCAGTACTTC. This encodes CASKGGISYNEQYF.

The CDR3 region has the DNA TGCGCCAGCAGCCAAGTAAACACAGCCTCCTACGAGCAGTACTTC. As protein: CASSQVNTASYEQYF. The rearrangement uses TRBV4-1 and TRBJ2-7, with D unclear. CDR1 is MGHRA and CDR2 is YSYEKL in the germline V gene. CDR3 length: 15 amino acids. V was pared by 1 base and J by 0 bases, with 10 bases between.

This clonotype turned up a few times. The V call is TRBV19, the J call TRBJ2-3; 7 nucleotides line up with TRBD1. From germline, CDR1 is LNHDA and CDR2 SQIVND (reference sequence). Germline trimming cut 3 bases from V and 6 bases from J; bases unmatched to any gene: 9. This CDR3 has 15 amino acids. CDR3: CASSIVRTTGDTQYF. In nucleotides, the CDR3 is TGTGCCAGTAGTATTGTGAGGACGACAGGGGATACGCAGTATTTT.